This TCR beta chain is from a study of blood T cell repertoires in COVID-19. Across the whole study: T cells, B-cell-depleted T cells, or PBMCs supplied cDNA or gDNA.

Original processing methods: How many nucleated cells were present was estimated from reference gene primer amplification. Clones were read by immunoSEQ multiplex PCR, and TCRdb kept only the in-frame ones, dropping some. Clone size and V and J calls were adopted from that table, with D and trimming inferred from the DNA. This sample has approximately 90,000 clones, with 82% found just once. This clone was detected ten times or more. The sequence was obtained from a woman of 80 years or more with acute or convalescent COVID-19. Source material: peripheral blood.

The CDR3 loop reads CASSIDIREIYGYTF. The CDR3 coding sequence is TGTGCCAGTAGTATAGATATCCGGGAGATCTATGGCTACACCTTC. The chain is built from TRBV19 and TRBJ1-2; no definite D call. CDR3 size: 15 residues. The V end lost 0 bases, the J end lost 4 bases, and 12 bases lay between the germline ends. Germline CDR1 LNHDA, CDR2 SQIVND (reference sequence).